The 25 T cell receptor beta chains in this list originate from one sample, sequenced in a study of cytomegalovirus exposure and HLA in healthy donors. The primer mix had 60 Vbeta and 13 Jbeta primers. The method was immunoSEQ multiplex PCR; TCRdb's version includes in-frame clones alone and lacks a portion of them. The sample shows about 150,000 clones, roughly 80% of them seen only once. Sequenced material: PBMCs. All receptors come from a man in his fifties or sixties in good health and CMV-seropositive.

CDR3 in amino acids: CASSVEGAYNSPLHF. In DNA form, the CDR3 reads TGTGCCAGCAGCGTAGAAGGGGCCTATAATTCACCCCTCCACTTT. The chain uses TRBV9 and TRBJ1-6; maybe TRBD1 (5 bases). The V and J ends lost 0 bases and 2 bases respectively, with 6 bases between them. This CDR3 spans 15 amino acids. The germline V gene has CDR1 SGDLS and CDR2 YYNGEE.

The CDR3 loop is CASRGVQPDTQYF. In DNA, the CDR3 is TGCGCCAGCAGGGGCGTGCAGCCAGATACGCAGTATTTT. This rearrangement joins TRBV10-2 to TRBJ2-3; D gene uncertain. The CDR3 spans 13 residues. V lost 6 bases to trimming and J lost 4 bases, with 11 bases between them. Germline V CDR1 and CDR2: WSHSY, SAAADI.

This clone has only a few counts. The chain uses TRBV7-8 and TRBJ1-1, with 10 bases that match TRBD1. The CDR3 consists of 16 residues. In germline, CDR1 is SGHVS, CDR2 FQNEAQ. With V trimmed by 5 bases and J by 2 bases, 8 bases remained unmatched. The CDR3 sequence is CASSKRDRGSNTEAFF. The CDR3 bases are TGTGCCAGCAGCAAACGGGACAGGGGCTCTAACACTGAAGCTTTCTTT.

This clone appeared a few times. V gene TRBV30 combines with J gene TRBJ1-2, with a possible D match to TRBD1 (5 bases). Germline CDR1 reads GTSNPN; CDR2 reads SVGIG (reference sequence). V was clipped by 3 bases and J by 4 bases, with 9 bases between them. CDR3 length equals 12 residues. The CDR3 protein is CAWSLDSYGYTF. CDR3 in DNA: TGTGCCTGGAGCCTCGACAGCTATGGCTACACCTTC.

A single count supports this clone. The CDR3 sequence: CATSRDYVEVETQYF. The CDR3 DNA follows: TGTGCCACCAGCAGAGATTATGTAGAGGTAGAGACCCAGTACTTC. This rearrangement joins TRBV15 to TRBJ2-5; no clear D gene. V was cut by 0 bases and J by 4 bases, with 12 bases left in between. In germline, CDR1 is LNHNV, CDR2 YYDKDF (reference sequence). This CDR3 has 15 amino acids.

The chain joins TRBV6-5 to TRBJ2-7; TRBD2 is a possible D gene (6 bases). V was clipped by 5 bases and J by 7 bases, with 18 bases between them. The CDR3 runs to 14 residues. Germline V gene sequence: CDR1 MNHEY, CDR2 SVGAGI. The CDR3 DNA reads TGTGCCAGCAGTCCCAATCGGAGGGTAAGGGAGCAGTACTTC. This encodes CASSPNRRVREQYF.

This chain connects TRBV28 to TRBJ2-7; perhaps TRBD2 as D (6 bases). The V gene lost 3 bases and the J gene lost 4 bases, with 10 bases spanning the gap. From germline, CDR1 is MDHEN and CDR2 SYDVKM. The CDR3 is 13 amino acids. The CDR3 region is CASSLGGWYEQYF. CDR3 DNA sequence: TGTGCCAGCAGTTTGGGGGGTTGGTACGAGCAGTACTTC.

The chain has TRBV7-8 and TRBJ1-4; D ambiguous. The CDR3 is 15 residues long. Germline V CDR1 and CDR2: SGHVS, FQNEAQ. The germline V and J ends were trimmed by 5 bases and 6 bases, with 16 bases remaining between them. The CDR3 sequence is CASSPRRAGDEKLFF. The CDR3 DNA follows: TGTGCCAGCAGCCCCCGGCGGGCAGGCGATGAAAAACTGTTTTTT.

The rearrangement uses TRBV5-1 and TRBJ2-3; D possibly corresponds to TRBD2 (5 bases). Per germline, CDR1 SGHRS and CDR2 YFSETQ. V lost 1 base and J lost 3, with 9 bases in between. The CDR3 is 14 residues long. DNA for the CDR3: TGCGCCAGCAGCTTGTACCGGGGTACAGATACGCAGTATTTT. Its protein is CASSLYRGTDTQYF.

The chain links TRBV2 to TRBJ1-6; 7 positions agree with TRBD1. Per germline, CDR1 SNHLY and CDR2 FYNNEI. This CDR3 contains 15 residues. J was trimmed by 7 bases and V by 6 bases; bases with no gene match: 9. The CDR3 DNA follows: TGTGCCAGCAGAGAGACCGGGACAGCCAATTCACCCCTCCACTTT. It yields the protein CASRETGTANSPLHF.

The V gene is TRBV30, the J gene TRBJ1-2; TRBD1 matches 8 bases. The CDR3 extends over 16 amino acids. The germline V gene encodes CDR1 GTSNPN and CDR2 SVGIG (reference sequence). Losses at the gene ends were 0 bases for V and 4 bases for J; bases not matched to a gene: 10. The CDR3 loop is CAWSVPGQEPAYGYTF. DNA for the CDR3: TGTGCCTGGAGTGTACCGGGACAGGAGCCTGCCTATGGCTACACCTTC. The complete variable domain, with remaining parts taken from reference TRBV30 and TRBJ1-2, reads SQTIHQWPATLVQPVGSPLSLECTVEGTSNPNLYWYRQAAGRGLQLLFYSVGIGQISSEVPQNLSASRPQDRQFILSSKKLLLSDSGFYLCAWSVPGQEPAYGYTFGSGTRLTVV.

The rearrangement joins TRBV6-6 to TRBJ1-1; D perhaps matches TRBD1 (5 bases). V was shortened by 1 base and J by 4 bases, with 10 bases between the two germline ends. The CDR3 runs to 14 residues. Per germline, CDR1 MNHNY and CDR2 SVGAGI (reference sequence). This chain's CDR3 is CASSYWGGGTEAFF. The CDR3 DNA is TGTGCCAGCAGTTACTGGGGGGGAGGCACTGAAGCTTTCTTT.

The chain links TRBV10-2 to TRBJ2-5; D may be TRBD2 (5 bases). Germline V gives CDR1 WSHSY, CDR2 SAAADI. This CDR3 contains 13 residues. V lost 6 bases and J 5 bases, leaving 13 bases between the germline ends. In nucleotides, the CDR3 is TGCGCCAGCAGCGAATACACGGGGGAGACCCAGTACTTC. This gives the protein CASSEYTGETQYF.

The rearrangement uses TRBV6-5 and TRBJ2-1; 9 bases align to TRBD1. CDR3 length: 15 amino acids. CDR1 is MNHEY and CDR2 is SVGAGI in the germline V gene. V was clipped by 6 bases and J by 5 bases; unmatched bases: 8. The CDR3 spells CASSQDRGSNNEQFF. The DNA of the CDR3 is TGTGCCAGCAGCCAGGACAGGGGAAGCAACAATGAGCAGTTCTTC.

The chain uses TRBV28 and TRBJ2-7; unclear D gene. V was cut by 3 bases and J by 0 bases, with 15 bases left in between. The germline gives CDR1 MDHEN, CDR2 SYDVKM. This CDR3 has 16 residues. CDR3 in DNA: TGTGCCAGCAGTTTTATCTTCGGGTCGGGCTCCTACGAGCAGTACTTC. Protein sequence: CASSFIFGSGSYEQYF. The full variable domain, its missing parts supplied by reference TRBV28 and TRBJ2-7, is DVKVTQSSRYLVKRTGEKVFLECVQDMDHENMFWYRQDPGLGLRLIYFSYDVKMKEKGDIPEGYSVSREKKERFSLILESASTNQTSMYLCASSFIFGSGSYEQYFGPGTRLTVT.

The genes are TRBV19 and TRBJ1-5; a possible D gene is TRBD1 (5 bases). Germline CDR1 reads LNHDA; CDR2 reads SQIVND (reference sequence). V dropped 8 bases and J dropped 6 bases, with 11 bases sitting between them. This CDR3 has 12 amino acids. DNA of the CDR3: TGTGCCAGTGGGGGGTACTCTCAGCCCCAGCATTTT. Translated, it gives CASGGYSQPQHF.

V gene TRBV5-1 combines with J gene TRBJ1-2; D may be TRBD1 (5 bases). The germline V gene has CDR1 SGHRS and CDR2 YFSETQ. The CDR3 spans 16 residues. With 0 bases removed from V and 3 bases from J, the gap between germline ends came to 15 bases. The CDR3 spells CASSLGAPRGDYGYTF. The DNA of the CDR3 is TGCGCCAGCAGCTTGGGGGCCCCGCGGGGCGACTATGGCTACACCTTC.

The rearrangement uses TRBV28 and TRBJ1-5, with a possible D match to TRBD1 (5 bases). With 3 bases removed from V and 5 bases from J, the gap between germline ends came to 8 bases. Germline-derived CDR1 and CDR2 are MDHEN and SYDVKM. The CDR3 contains 13 residues. CDR3 in DNA: TGTGCCAGCAGTTTCGACAGATATCAGCCCCAGCATTTT. Translation: CASSFDRYQPQHF.

In DNA, the CDR3 is TGCAGCGTTGAGGGACTAGGCTACGAGCAGTACTTC. Its translation: CSVEGLGYEQYF. This chain connects TRBV29-1 to TRBJ2-7; 8 positions agree with TRBD2. J was trimmed by 3 bases and V by 3 bases; bases with no gene match: 1. The CDR3 totals 12 residues. Germline V gene sequence: CDR1 SQVTM, CDR2 ANQGSEA.

A note on this clone: One end of the junction does not line up with germline, which may come from a read error. This rearrangement joins TRBV7-7 to TRBJ2-1; 10 nucleotides align to TRBD2. Germline lookup yields CDR1 SSHAT and CDR2 FNYEAQ (reference sequence). The CDR3 totals 14 residues. The CDR3 DNA sequence: TGTGCTAGCAGCCCAGCGGGAGGGCCGCATGAGCAGTTCTTC. Translated, it gives CASSPAGGPHEQFF.

A single count supports this clone. One end of the junction fails to match germline, which may point to a read error. The gene calls are TRBV7-9 and TRBJ2-7; D perhaps matches TRBD1 (6 bases). The germline V gene has CDR1 SEHNR and CDR2 FQNEAQ (reference sequence). The CDR3 is 16 residues long. CDR3 protein: CSSSLGQTSPTYEQYF. The CDR3 DNA reads TGTTCCAGCAGCCTCGGACAGACTTCTCCCACCTACGAGCAGTACTTC.

The J gene is TRBJ1-2, the V gene TRBV6-5; 9 bases are a match to TRBD1. The V gene's germline CDR1 is MNHEY and CDR2 SVGAGI. With 6 bases clipped from V and 8 bases from J, the junction kept 7 bases outside the gene matches. This CDR3 contains 13 residues. CDR3 in DNA: TGTGCCAGCAGGCCCGACAGGGGGGGCGGCTACACCTTC. It is translated as CASRPDRGGGYTF.

V and J are TRBV5-6 and TRBJ1-6; maybe TRBD1 (6 bases). CDR3 size: 14 residues. Germline V lookup: CDR1 SGHDT, CDR2 YYEEEE. V gave up 1 base and J gave up 9 bases, with 11 bases separating them. The CDR3 DNA reads TGTGCCAGCAGCTTGAGCCAGGGGATTTCACCCCTCCACTTT. This translates into CASSLSQGISPLHF.

This clone was seen a single time. The chain is built from TRBV6-1 and TRBJ1-2; TRBD1 matches 7 bases. CDR3 length: 15 amino acids. V was clipped by 6 bases and J by 8 bases; unmatched bases: 15. Germline values: CDR1 MNHNS, CDR2 SASEGT. This CDR3 reads CASREPLTGNLGYTF. The CDR3 region has the DNA TGTGCCAGCAGGGAACCCTTGACAGGGAACTTAGGCTACACCTTC.

V is TRBV5-4 and J is TRBJ2-7; 8 nucleotides align to TRBD2. Trimming cost V 0 bases and J 0 bases; bases outside gene matches: 5. CDR1 and CDR2 (germline): SGHNT, YYREEE (reference sequence). CDR3 length: 16 amino acids. The CDR3 DNA sequence: TGTGCCAGCAGCTTGGCGGGAGGGGGTGGCTCCTACGAGCAGTACTTC. It yields the protein CASSLAGGGGSYEQYF.